This T cell receptor beta chain was documented in a study of T cell repertoires in ileal Crohn's disease. Whole-study context: Postoperative therapy was given to about half: roughly twelve thiopurines, roughly 20 anti-TNF agents.

Germline V gene sequence: CDR1 MNHNS, CDR2 SASEGT. V was clipped by 2 bases and J by 2 bases; unmatched bases: 8. The CDR3 is made up of 17 amino acids. Regarding time point: inflamed ileum from the surgical specimen. Clones were sequenced by immunoSEQ multiplex PCR, and TCRdb holds only the in-frame ones, with some missing. The table lists approximately 15,000 clones, 60% to 85% of them singletons, with about 4% in the top ten. The clonotype originates from an adult with Crohn's disease. The chain links TRBV6-1 to TRBJ1-5; the match to TRBD1 covers 8 bases. Sequencing input: ileal tissue. CDR3 in DNA: TGTGCCAGCAGTGAAAAAGCAGGGGGCGTGGGCAATCAGCCCCAGCATTTT. It encodes CASSEKAGGVGNQPQHF.